This T cell receptor beta chain was sequenced during a study of shared T cell receptors in the human thymus. Germline V gene sequence: CDR1 LNHDA, CDR2 SQIVND (reference sequence). The CDR3 consists of 14 residues. Trimming removed 3 bases from V and 3 bases from J, with 12 bases in between. Clones were read by immunoSEQ multiplex PCR, and TCRdb kept only the in-frame ones, dropping some. This sample has roughly 710,000 clones; 75% to 90% occur once, and the top ten carry about 0.011%. The same data also went into a second study, on human thymus T cells. As that study records: Corrective cardiac surgery supplied the resected thymus tissue. Thymic and blood repertoires seemed to favor certain V and J genes. Reports from related research described highly overlapping thymic repertoires among unrelated individuals.

The sequence was collected from a girl under three years old with a congenital heart defect. Sequencing was performed on thymocytes. The chain is built from TRBV19 and TRBJ2-7; D ambiguous. CDR3 nucleotides: TGTGCCAGTAGTATGGGTGTCAGACTCTACGAGCAGTACTTC. Protein product: CASSMGVRLYEQYF.